The T cell receptor (beta chain) described here comes from a study of cytomegalovirus exposure and HLA in healthy donors (dated by TCRdb to the late 2010s). About the investigation overall: An earlier analysis of approximately 640 of the donors reported more than 250 Gb of sequence data and more than 90 million unique TCR beta sequences from roughly 200 million T cells. About 310 gigabases of sequencing data and tens of millions of unique TCR sequences were included in an early release covering roughly 600 HLA-typed donors. Of the roughly 400 genotyped donors, roughly 80% fell in the genetic ancestry cluster associated with self-reported Caucasian donors. The aim of the study was to test whether cataloging public T cell receptors could identify signatures of past pathogen exposure. The T cell repertoires of 550 to 850 subjects were profiled by immunosequencing and related to cytomegalovirus serostatus. A separate validation cohort of roughly 120 different subjects was used in addition to the roughly 720-subject first cohort. The study combined high-throughput TCR immunosequencing, statistical association of individual TCRs with disease status, and machine learning to predict cytomegalovirus infection status. A later analysis re-examined previously published TCR beta repertoires from about 700 donors and added high-resolution HLA genotyping to investigate patterns of TCR occurrence. Rather than drawing on any new phenotypic data, the later analysis identified candidate immune exposures from TCR beta sequences and the way those sequences occurred across donors. In an earlier analysis of 500 to 650 of the donors, high-throughput TCR beta sequencing was used to judge whether each TCR beta V gene segment behaved as functional or pseudogenic. Alongside the repertoire data, information on donor age, sex, ethnicity and CMV serostatus was compiled. A later genetic analysis took genome-wide SNP genotypes for about 55% of the 666 donors and used that subset as a discovery cohort. Every repertoire in the discovery cohort had been generated on one and the same sequencing platform. HLA typing included class I and class II loci at four-digit resolution. Typing coverage differed by locus: A, B, C, DRB1 and DQB1 were typed in roughly 629-630 donors, DQA1 in 522, DPA1 in around 580, and DPB1 in 450 to 490. Four to six DR-DQ haplotypes were handled as single units for association and clustering, since linkage in the cohort was strong. Across 398 genotyped donors of the cohort, an average of about 240,000 unique TCR beta nucleotide sequences per donor were sequenced, and 15% to 20% of those sequences were non-productive.

The library was produced with the immunoSEQ multiplex PCR assay. A mixture of 60 forward primers for TCR Vbeta segments and 13 reverse primers for TCR Jbeta segments was used in the multiplex PCR. The CDR3 region of rearranged TCR beta genes was amplified from genomic DNA with a multiplex PCR assay. The Illumina HiSeq System was used to sequence the amplified TCR beta libraries as 87-base-pair reads. On the study's bioinformatics: Across the 666 repertoires, a later analysis counted 80 million or so unique TCR beta chains, approximately 12 million of which were shared by at least two donors. Raw reads were error-corrected and collapsed into unique sequences by a nearest-neighbor algorithm in which closely related sequences were merged to remove PCR and sequencing errors. CDR3 sequences were aligned to IMGT reference sequences to assign V, D and J gene segments. Each retained sequence needed at least a six-nucleotide match to both a V gene segment and a J gene segment. A rearrangement was called productive if the CDR3 had no stop codons and remained in frame with V and J, and every other rearrangement was called non-productive. Following IMGT convention, CDR3 was defined as the stretch from the second conserved V-encoded cysteine to the conserved J-encoded phenylalanine. Sequences without an unambiguous match to a single V gene segment were excluded from the earlier analysis of 500 to 700 of the donors. An earlier analysis of several hundred of the donors called V segments functional above 56.7% productive rearrangements and segregating when the between-donor standard deviation exceeded 5%. To diagnose cytomegalovirus status from the catalog of TCR beta chain sequences, a statistical classification framework was built. In a later analysis, V and J genes were assigned by comparing TCR nucleotide sequences against IMGT/GENE-DB human TR gene sequences. A later analysis assigned CDR3 sequences and most-parsimonious VDJ recombination scenarios with the TCRdist pipeline. A later analysis defined each TCR beta chain by its CDR3 amino acid sequence plus V-gene family, and excluded reads lacking a unique V-gene family. To address suspected cross-contamination and a sequencing artifact, a later analysis removed under 600 highly shared, low-generation-probability nucleotide sequences. In a later analysis, a clonal expansion index was calculated for each public chain from normalized within-repertoire ranks of inferred template counts. A later analysis computed generation probabilities with a VDJ recombination model fitted to out-of-frame rearrangements, and checked the results against IGoR. In a later analysis, hypergeometric tests were used to score TCR-TCR, TCR-HLA and TCR-CMV co-occurrence, with a repertoire-size bias correction applied to TCR pairs. In a later analysis, false discovery rates were estimated by permuting HLA or CMV assignments 20 times. In a later analysis, co-occurring TCRs were grouped using DBSCAN, and TCRdist sequence similarity was added for clustering within HLA-allele-positive subsets. Repertoires with fewer than 30,000 or more than 120,000 public chains were left out of co-occurrence clustering, as were four to six repertoires with anomalous nucleotide sharing. TCRdb's version of the immuneACCESS table is confined to in-frame rearrangements and falls short of the full clone set. An unresolved V gene accounts for under half of the shortfall where checked; the remainder is of unknown origin. V, J and clone size derive from that table, while D and trimming were established from the DNA sequence. The sample table holds about 99,000 clones, of which 60% to 85% were seen once. Clones ranked in the top ten supply roughly 3.9% of the sample.

The cohort was made up of about 670 healthy bone marrow donors. At the time of sampling, every cohort member was nominally healthy, though immune exposures that went unrecorded were likely present. The donor was CMV seropositive and was included in the group of almost 300 seropositive cohort members. Every donor gave a peripheral blood sample, and the peripheral blood mononuclear cells from that sample were used for TCR beta sequencing. The Qiagen DNeasy Blood Extraction Kit was used to extract genomic DNA from the blood cell samples. Trimming removed 3 bases from V and 5 bases from J; the gene matches leave 10 bases unexplained. There are 16 amino acids in the CDR3, from cysteine to phenylalanine inclusive. Of all the DNA, just the CDR3 is kept, 48 bases in frame from base 1. The germline V gene (reference sequence) supplies CDR1 SGHNT and CDR2 YYREEE. What the research found in general, with its limitations: Some IMGT-functional V segments, including TRBV6-2 and TRBV6-3, could not be told apart with the 87-base-pair reads, so those segments were excluded. V-gene and J-gene trimming of TCR beta chains was associated with a missense DCLRE1C variant in a later genetic analysis, and the association was replicated in an independent cohort. In a later analysis, several top co-occurrence clusters were reported to appear linked to parvovirus B19, influenza, CMV and Epstein-Barr virus. Most TCR sequences were seen in very few donors, while some public TCRs were found in many individuals. According to a later analysis, TCR association rates differed among HLA loci, with DRB1 alleles showing the most associated TCRs and HLA-C alleles showing the fewest. In a later analysis, most CMV-associated TCR beta chains were found to appear HLA-restricted, with HLA associations seemingly driven largely by CMV exposure. Compared with the roughly 720-donor mean, donors in an Asian-associated ancestry cluster had fewer N-insertions in productive TCRs, according to a later genetic analysis. Roughly uniform sequencing depth across donors was assumed in presence/absence analyses, although this assumption may not hold. In both the original and validation cohorts, the classifier was reported to diagnose cytomegalovirus status with high specificity and sensitivity. Because HLA typing was unavailable for some donors at each locus, only the typed subset was used in association tests. In vitro tests confirmed that a few of the cytomegalovirus-associated TCR beta chains recognize cytomegalovirus antigens. It was suggested by the authors that the approach could potentially be generalized to other disease states and immunological phenotypes. The sequencing pipeline was judged likely to have produced a cluster of highly shared sequence variants as a technical artifact. Because counts were too low, about 18 rarely observed V segments, including chromosome 9 orphons, were excluded from the earlier analysis of around 640 of the donors. Assigning TCR associations to individual alleles was difficult when HLA alleles, especially DR and DQ, strongly co-occurred. In a later analysis, HLA-associated TCR beta chains showed more clonal expansion and lower generation probabilities than non-associated chains that were equally common. A further reported finding was that TCR beta sequences accurately predicted the HLA-A and HLA-B alleles for most subjects in the first cohort. This cohort had only TCR beta chains sequenced, and the lack of alpha or paired-chain data limited which features could be detected. Linkage disequilibrium might explain the correlated functional status among segregating V segments, but an unknown experimental factor could not be ruled out. The study listed 150 to 200 TCR beta chains as associated with cytomegalovirus. Specific HLA alleles were associated with 15,000 to 20,000 TCR beta sequences at a false discovery rate of 0.05 in a later analysis. In an earlier analysis of some 500 of the donors, most TCR beta V segments appeared in productive rearrangements about 87% or about 30% of the time, broadly matching IMGT annotations. Immune exposure information for the cohort was limited to CMV serostatus.

Comment on this clone: The antigen it binds to is not known. Base qualities are not provided; no much larger clone lies one nucleotide away.

What was sequenced was PBMCs. The TCR was taken from a man aged 50 to 60 in good health and CMV-seropositive. The receptor chain draws on TRBV5-4 and TRBJ2-3; TRBD1 aligns with 9 central bases. In nucleotide form, the sequence is TGTGCCAGCAGCTGGCTAAGGACAGGGGCGGAAGATACGCAGTATTTT. Its protein is CASSWLRTGAEDTQYF.